The clone carrying this T cell receptor (beta chain) has a handful of counts. No antigen is known for it. Genomic DNA acted as the template from which TCR beta VDJ combination and CDR3 sequence profiling were carried out. TCRdb analysed the reads with MiXCR anew, one entry per CDR3 protein. This sample has 200,000 to 250,000 distinct CDR3 sequences, with 65% found just once. Trimming removed 3 bases from V and 2 bases from J, with 8 bases in between. The V gene's germline CDR1 is SGHVS and CDR2 FNYEAQ. CDR3 size: 13 residues. This record belongs to a study of CD8+CD57+ T cells in acquired aplastic anemia. Study-level points and caveats: Between patients and controls, 25 to 30 CD8+ CDR3 sequences were found in common.

Those patients picked for sequencing had displayed CD8+CD57+ cell expansion on flow cytometry. Acquired aplastic anemia of severe grade affected all patients. Sequenced material: sorted CD4+, CD8+, or CD8+CD57+ T cells (not recorded which) from PBMCs. V gene TRBV7-6 combines with J gene TRBJ2-7; D is ambiguous. The source of this sequence is a human donor with aplastic anemia. The CDR3 region has the DNA TGTGCCAGCAGCTTTGGGCAGACCTACGAGCAGTACTTC. Amino acid sequence: CASSFGQTYEQYF. The full variable domain, with the rest looked up from reference TRBV7-6 and TRBJ2-7, is GAGVSQSPRYKVTKRGQDVALRCDPISGHVSLYWYRQALGQGPEFLTYFNYEAQQDKSGLPNDRFSAERPEGSISTLTIQRTEQRDSAMYRCASSFGQTYEQYFGPGTRLTVT.